This TCR beta chain was recovered during a study of beta chain features in type 1 diabetes. This clone was observed a few times. What it binds is not known. The isolated RNA, all of it, was reverse transcribed, so expressed TCRB transcripts were what got sequenced. Average reads for naive, central memory and regulatory T cell samples were around 4 million. TCRdb keeps only in-frame clones here, not all; method: immunoSEQ multiplex PCR. The sample records about 620,000 clones, 15% to 17% being singletons. Germline CDR1 and CDR2: SGDLS and YYNGEE. After removal of 0 bases from V and 2 bases from J, the junction contained 3 bases not matched to a gene. The CDR3 is made up of 15 amino acids. CD4+ cells of the naive, central memory, regulatory and stem cell-like memory types were sorted via CD45RO/CCR7/CD25/CD127/CD95/CD27. Study outcomes and limitations: VDJ junctions in type 1 diabetes patients carried more deletions and fewer insertions. Any PCR bias toward short templates would affect both groups alike.

This sequence joins TRBV9 and TRBJ2-3, with 7 bases that match TRBD2. The TCR was taken from a man aged 18 to 35 in good health. The sample was naive CD4+ T cells from blood. DNA of the CDR3: TGTGCCAGCAGCGTAGTCGGGGGGAACACAGATACGCAGTATTTT. The encoded protein is CASSVVGGNTDTQYF.